This T cell receptor beta chain was captured in a study of blood T cell repertoires in COVID-19 (dated by TCRdb to 2020 to 2022). A note on the overall study: The collaborator samples originated in the United States, Italy and Spain and spanned the acute and convalescent phases of COVID-19. The prospective study material was composed of cDNA or gDNA derived from T cells, B-cell-depleted T cells, or PBMCs. The dataset comprised deeply sampled blood TCRbeta repertoires from subjects exposed to, actively infected with, or recovered from COVID-19. The repertoires were released in a freely available public database meant as a resource for research on the immune response to SARS-CoV-2. Samples came from the ongoing ImmuneRACE study (first 160 participants) plus 1,254 subjects from 6 global collaborators. The sample metadata nearly always contained a de-identified subject ID, COVID-19 status, age in years and sex. Where available, HLA class I and class II types were obtained from metadata supplied by the sample provider rather than from assay-based typing. Findings and caveats that apply to the study as a whole: Clinical and demographic metadata were provided uncurated, with the amount varying by source and participant.

V gives up 7 bases and J gives up 1 base, and the segment between their germline ends measures 16 bases. From the germline V gene, CDR1 is SQVTM and CDR2 is ANQGSEA. The CDR3 goes from the cysteine to the phenylalanine over 14 residues. The CDR3 DNA has 42 bases and is translated from base 1. Whole blood was collected in K2EDTA tubes by collaborating institutions according to the institutions' own protocols. Collaborator samples were shipped for TCRbeta analysis as frozen whole blood, isolated PBMCs, or DNA extracted from either sample type. On this clone itself: The antigen it recognizes is unknown. No per-base quality is available; no much larger clone lies one base away.

TCRbeta CDR3 regions were amplified from genomic DNA using the immunoSEQ Assay, a bias-controlled multiplex PCR. Under the source paper's analysis protocol: Nucleated cell counts per sample were estimated from amplification of reference gene primers within the assay. Sequence reads were collapsed and filtered to measure the absolute abundance of every unique TCRbeta CDR3 rearrangement. For each sample, productive Simpson clonality was calculated as the square root of Simpson's diversity index across productive rearrangements. TCRdb provides this immuneACCESS table in a form limited to in-frame rearrangements. Some clones are lacking; in checked studies, under half of them reflect an unresolved V gene, and why the rest are absent is not known. V and J calls and clone size are as listed in that table; D and trimming were resolved from the DNA. For this sample there are 280,000 or so clones; over 75% appear just once. The ten largest clones capture about 12% of the sample.

Specimen: peripheral blood. Recombination connected TRBV29-1 to TRBJ1-2; TRBD1 is possibly the D segment (5 matching bases). The source is a woman aged 55-70 years with acute or convalescent COVID-19. The CDR3 protein: CSAREGTVNYGYTF. In nucleotides, the sequence is TGCAGCGCCAGGGAGGGGACGGTTAACTATGGCTACACCTTC.